This T cell receptor (beta chain) was obtained from a study of quantifying T cell responses using KT2 cells (dated by TCRdb to 2015 to 2018). With regard to the full study: RNA was DNase-treated and reverse transcribed with TCR alpha and beta constant-region primers, mostly using SuperScript III. Under optimum conditions, the efficiency of the T4 ligation step was estimated to be more than 8%. PCR2 was performed as a SYBR Green qPCR and was stopped at a predetermined fluorescence threshold so that over-amplification was avoided.

Known numbers of KT2, a T cell clone whose TCR had been sequenced previously, were spiked into unfractionated PBMC to test the sensitivity and accuracy of the pipeline. A range of KT2-to-PBMC ratios was generated by mixing KT2 cells with a fixed number of PBMC. What the work shows at the level of the full study, not this receptor alone: The study did not include a side-by-side comparison of this pipeline with other TCR sequencing techniques. Detection of KT2 sequences showed saturation at very high KT2 spike-in numbers. A linear scaling of KT2 alpha and beta sequence counts with input KT2 cell number was observed over several orders of magnitude. Even at the lowest spike-in tested, roughly one KT2 cell per 100,000 PBMC, KT2 sequences were still detected.

Via the germline V gene, CDR1 is SGHDN and CDR2 FVKESK. V ends up 2 bases short and J 3 bases short, with an unmatched junction base count of 4. The CDR3 measures 14 amino acids from cysteine to phenylalanine. Only the CDR3 DNA is retained, 42 bases long and in frame from the first base. The table lists this clonotype with many counts. The antigen it recognizes is unknown. No much larger clone exists at a distance of one base, and base qualities are not known. Libraries came from UMI-ligation and nested PCR. T4 RNA ligase 1 was used to ligate a single-stranded oligonucleotide containing the Illumina SP2 sequence and a UMI to the 3' end of the cDNA. PCR1 consisted of 4 cycles (98 degrees C 15 s, 69 degrees C 30 s, 72 degrees C 40 s), and for the beta primer an equimolar mix of RC1.1 and RC1.2 was used to cover TRBC1 and TRBC2. From PCR2 onward, TCR alpha and beta chains were processed separately, with sample indices and Illumina adaptors added. The UMI, placed after an 8-base spacer, consisted of 12 random nucleotides arranged as two hexamers with a spacer between them. Libraries were sequenced on an Illumina MiSeq with v2 2x251 paired-end chemistry, typically about a dozen samples per run. To increase diversity, roughly 4.5-8% PhiX DNA was added to each sequencing library. For the original study's pipeline: Raw reads were converted to FASTQ with bcl2fastq and were demultiplexed by dual indices with Demultiplexor. Decombinator assigned V and J genes by tag matching, allowing a single base-pair mismatch. UMIs were used by Collapsinator to correct both sequencing errors and frequency errors caused by PCR heterogeneity. CDR3Translator converted Decombinator identifiers to nucleotide sequence, translated to amino acids, and extracted CDR3 using C- and N-terminal motifs. A cluster of KT2 sequences that shared one unique molecular identifier was counted as a single distinct KT2 TCR. TCRdb redid the processing of the public reads, applying fastp at Q25 and MiXCR, and retained in-frame beta chains. Every distinct CDR3 protein forms one entry, paired with its most common genes and DNA. TCRdb's processing, not the study's, gives the V and J calls here. The sample includes some 34,000 distinct CDR3 sequences, with about a tenth observed a single time. Roughly 10% of the sample is taken by the ten largest.

This receptor was obtained from a human donor. Sequencing was carried out using PBMCs spiked with cells of the T cell clone KT2. Here the chain combines TRBV14 and TRBJ2-7; TRBD2 agrees with 7 junctional bases. Read as DNA, the sequence is TGTGCCAGCAGCCAATTCGGGAGGCTCTACGAGCAGTACTTC. The translation is CASSQFGRLYEQYF. Extended through the reference TRBV14 and TRBJ2-7 proteins, this CDR3 yields the full variable domain: EAGVTQFPSHSVIEKGQTVTLRCDPISGHDNLYWYRRVMGKEIKFLLHFVKESKQDESGMPNNRFLAERTGGTYSTLKVQPAELEDSGVYFCASSQFGRLYEQYFGPGTRLTVT.